Presented here are 22 T cell receptor beta chains from one specimen sequenced in a study of blood T cell repertoires in COVID-19. Profiled with immunoSEQ multiplex PCR; TCRdb holds only in-frame clones, not every one. Of about 97,000 clones in the sample, around 87% are singletons; the top ten hold just under 20%. Sequencing was performed on peripheral blood. These receptors were taken from a human donor in a cohort sampled during active COVID-19.

The chain recombines TRBV2 with TRBJ1-1; 8 bases map to TRBD1. The length of the CDR3 is 15 residues. From germline, CDR1 is SNHLY and CDR2 FYNNEI. The J segment lost 3 bases and the V segment lost 3 bases, leaving 6 bases of the junction unmatched. In DNA, the CDR3 is TGTGCCAGCAGTGAGTATGGACAGGGATACACTGAAGCTTTCTTT. Amino acids: CASSEYGQGYTEAFF.

This chain links TRBV10-3 with TRBJ2-3, with D perhaps matching TRBD1 (5 bases). The CDR3 is 17 amino acids. V lost 2 bases and J lost 0, with 15 bases in between. Per germline, CDR1 ENHRY and CDR2 SYGVKD. As DNA, the CDR3 is TGTGCCATCAGTGAGCGGATACAGGTATCTAGCACAGATACGCAGTATTTT. Amino acids: CAISERIQVSSTDTQYF.

The V gene is TRBV9, the J gene TRBJ1-4; 7 nucleotides align to TRBD1. Germline V gene sequence: CDR1 SGDLS, CDR2 YYNGEE. The CDR3 has 15 amino acids. V was clipped by 3 bases and J by 5 bases; unmatched bases: 7. The CDR3 sequence is CASSERQGKNEKLFF. DNA for the CDR3: TGTGCCAGCAGCGAACGACAGGGAAAGAATGAAAAACTGTTTTTT.

V and J are TRBV19 and TRBJ1-5; 9 bases map to TRBD1. Trimming removed 7 bases from V and 5 bases from J; junction bases left unmatched: 9. The CDR3 spans 15 residues. Germline V lookup: CDR1 LNHDA, CDR2 SQIVND (reference sequence). The CDR3 nucleotides read TGTGCCAGTACCCGTGGCACAGGGGGCTATCAGCCCCAGCATTTT. Protein product: CASTRGTGGYQPQHF.

The chain joins TRBV4-1 to TRBJ2-3; D is perhaps TRBD2 (6 bases). The CDR3 consists of 17 residues. With 1 base removed from V and 2 bases from J, the gap between germline ends came to 16 bases. The germline V gene encodes CDR1 MGHRA and CDR2 YSYEKL. This chain's CDR3 is CASSQGGFGRYTDTQYF. The CDR3 coding sequence is TGCGCCAGCAGCCAAGGTGGATTCGGGAGATACACAGATACGCAGTATTTT.

This chain's CDR3 is CASSVEPSGSNEQFF. The DNA for the CDR3 is TGTGCCAGCAGCGTAGAGCCTAGCGGGAGCAATGAGCAGTTCTTC. The rearrangement joins TRBV9 to TRBJ2-1; TRBD2 agrees at 10 bases. Per the germline V gene, CDR1 is SGDLS and CDR2 is YYNGEE. This CDR3 contains 15 residues. J was trimmed by 6 bases and V by 0 bases; bases with no gene match: 3.

This clone came up a few times. Written as DNA, the CDR3 is TGTGCCAGCTCACCACCAATGCAGGGCACTGAAGCTTTCTTT. Residues: CASSPPMQGTEAFF. The J gene is TRBJ1-1, the V gene TRBV18, with a possible D match to TRBD1 (5 bases). Germline CDR1 is KGHSH and CDR2 is LQKENI. The length of the CDR3 is 14 residues. Trimming removed 0 bases from V and 4 bases from J, with 9 bases in between.

The V call is TRBV7-3, the J call TRBJ1-2, with 10 bases lining up with TRBD1. CDR3 size: 15 residues. Germline values: CDR1 SGHTA, CDR2 FQGTGA. V was clipped by 2 bases and J by 6 bases; unmatched bases: 6. The CDR3 sequence: CASSLDSGTGDGYTF. In DNA, the CDR3 is TGTGCCAGCAGCTTAGACTCGGGGACAGGGGATGGCTACACCTTC.

Worth noting for this clone: Distinct nucleotide sequences in the sample also encode this CDR3. The chain employs TRBV12-3 or TRBV12-4 and TRBJ1-1; D is undetermined. Between the trimmed V and J ends, which lost 3 bases and 0 bases, there was a span of 5 bases. The CDR3 runs to 13 residues. CDR3 protein: CASSLQVNTEAFF. The DNA of the CDR3 is TGTGCCAGCAGTTTGCAGGTGAACACTGAAGCTTTCTTT.

The J gene is TRBJ2-1, the V gene TRBV5-1; D is possibly TRBD1 (5 bases). V was pared by 1 base and J by 9 bases, with 17 bases between. Germline V gives CDR1 SGHRS, CDR2 YFSETQ. The CDR3 sequence is 15 residues long. The CDR3 loop reads CASSLSAGLGSEQFF. CDR3 coding DNA: TGCGCCAGCAGCTTGTCGGCAGGGCTAGGCAGTGAGCAGTTCTTC.

CDR3 DNA: TGTGCCAGTAGTCGCGGGATCACAGATACGCAGTATTTT. Its protein is CASSRGITDTQYF. The chain joins TRBV19 to TRBJ2-3; D possibly corresponds to TRBD2 (6 bases). Trimming left V 5 bases short and J 2 bases short, with 8 bases between. CDR3 length equals 13 residues. Germline lookup yields CDR1 LNHDA and CDR2 SQIVND (reference sequence).

This chain uses TRBV7-3 with TRBJ2-7; 11 nucleotides match TRBD2. Germline CDR1 and CDR2: SGHTA and FQGTGA. This CDR3 comprises 14 residues. After removal of 5 bases from V and 2 bases from J, the junction contained 2 bases not matched to a gene. The CDR3 nucleotides are TGTGCCAGCAGCCCGACTAGCGGGACCTACGAGCAGTACTTC. It translates to CASSPTSGTYEQYF.

This sequence joins TRBV9 and TRBJ2-3, with 7 bases fitting TRBD2. Trimming cost V 1 base and J 0 bases; bases outside gene matches: 5. Germline CDR1 and CDR2: SGDLS and YYNGEE. The CDR3 runs to 16 residues. CDR3 protein: CASSVLAEGSTDTQYF. The CDR3 DNA follows: TGTGCCAGCAGCGTACTAGCGGAAGGTAGCACAGATACGCAGTATTTT.

The chain couples TRBV28 to TRBJ2-7; D is undetermined. With 6 bases removed from V and 3 bases from J, the gap between germline ends came to 21 bases. The V gene's germline CDR1 is MDHEN and CDR2 SYDVKM. CDR3 size: 16 residues. The CDR3 sequence is CASRHPGSRSNYEQYF. CDR3 nucleotides: TGTGCCAGCAGACATCCCGGGTCCCGGTCCAACTACGAGCAGTACTTC.

J is TRBJ2-5 and V is TRBV3-1 (or the pseudogene TRBV3-2), with 14 bases that match TRBD2. The CDR3 is made up of 20 amino acids. Trimming took 5 bases from V and 0 from J; bases not matched to a gene: 14. Germline V gene sequence: CDR1 LGHDT, CDR2 YNNKEL (reference sequence). This CDR3 reads CASSAGTGTSGSYNQETQYF. The CDR3 DNA sequence: TGTGCCAGCAGCGCGGGTACCGGGACTAGCGGGAGCTATAACCAAGAGACCCAGTACTTC.

V and J are TRBV7-9 and TRBJ1-1; D is possibly TRBD1 (6 bases). The CDR3 length is 13 residues. Trimming took off 0 bases at V and 8 bases at J, with 10 bases between the two ends. Germline V gene sequence: CDR1 SEHNR, CDR2 FQNEAQ (reference sequence). CDR3 sequence: CASSLAGAAEAFF. In DNA, the CDR3 is TGTGCCAGCAGCTTAGCGGGGGCGGCAGAAGCTTTCTTT.

In nucleotides, the CDR3 is TGTGCCAGCAGTTCTAGCGGGAGCTCCTACAATGAGCAGTTCTTC. This sequence encodes CASSSSGSSYNEQFF. V usage is TRBV6-5 and J usage is TRBJ2-1, with 10 bases that match TRBD2. CDR3 size: 15 residues. With 4 bases clipped from V and 0 bases from J, the junction kept 0 bases outside the gene matches. Germline lookup yields CDR1 MNHEY and CDR2 SVGAGI.

This chain connects TRBV13 to TRBJ2-7, with a possible D match to TRBD1 (5 bases). This CDR3 spans 14 amino acids. Between the trimmed V and J ends, which lost 2 bases and 6 bases, there was a span of 14 bases. Germline assignment: CDR1 PRHDT and CDR2 FYEKMQ (reference sequence). DNA of the CDR3: TGTGCCAGCAGCTTAACCCCAGGGCGGTCCGAGCAGTACTTC. It translates to CASSLTPGRSEQYF.

This clone was found once. The same CDR3 also results from other DNA sequences found in this sample. J is TRBJ2-1 and V is TRBV18; TRBD2 matches at 14 bases. Per the germline V gene, CDR1 is KGHSH and CDR2 is LQKENI. With V trimmed by 2 bases and J by 6 bases, 0 bases remained unmatched. CDR3 length: 15 amino acids. Here the CDR3 reads CASSPGLAGGNEQFF. The DNA for the CDR3 is TGTGCCAGCTCACCAGGACTAGCGGGAGGCAATGAGCAGTTCTTC.

V is TRBV7-8 and J is TRBJ1-2; 10 bases are a match to TRBD1. CDR1 is SGHVS, CDR2 FQNEAQ, per germline. CDR3 length equals 17 residues. After removal of 1 base from V and 4 bases from J, the junction contained 9 bases not matched to a gene. In DNA form, the CDR3 reads TGTGCCAGCAGCTTAGTGGACAGGGGGATTCTCGGCTATGGCTACACCTTC. Its translation: CASSLVDRGILGYGYTF. The whole variable domain, filled in from reference TRBV7-8 and TRBJ1-2, reads GAGVSQSPRYKVAKRGQDVALRCDPISGHVSLFWYQQALGQGPEFLTYFQNEAQLDKSGLPSDRFFAERPEGSVSTLKIQRTQQEDSAVYLCASSLVDRGILGYGYTFGSGTRLTVV.

This chain uses TRBV7-2 with TRBJ2-3, with 9 bases that match TRBD2. CDR1 and CDR2 from the germline V gene are SGHTA and FQGNSA. This CDR3 contains 15 residues. V lost 4 bases to trimming and J lost 0 bases; unmatched junction nucleotides: 2. The CDR3 sequence: CASSSGTSSTDTQYF. In DNA form, the CDR3 reads TGTGCCAGCAGCTCCGGGACTAGCAGCACAGATACGCAGTATTTT.

The rearrangement joins TRBV15 to TRBJ2-7; D may be TRBD2 (5 bases). The CDR3 covers 14 residues. Trimming pared 6 bases from V and 0 bases from J, leaving 12 bases between. Germline-derived CDR1 and CDR2 are LNHNV and YYDKDF (reference sequence). CDR3 DNA sequence: TGTGCCACCAGTTTTCTAGGGAGCTCCTACGAGCAGTACTTC. It yields the protein CATSFLGSSYEQYF.